This TCR beta chain came from a study of control samples from healthy donors and cancer patients. The CDR3 extends over 13 amino acids. Germline values: CDR1 SGHNT, CDR2 YENEEA. V was pared by 0 bases and J by 6 bases, with 7 bases between. The method was immunoSEQ multiplex PCR; TCRdb's version includes in-frame clones alone and lacks a portion of them. The data show over 60,000 clones, around nine tenths seen once. This clone appeared a single time. The genes are TRBV11-3 and TRBJ2-3; D remains unclear. The sample was PBMCs. The TCR originated in an older woman with head and neck cancer. CDR3 coding DNA: TGTGCCAGCAGCTTAGATCGAGCGGATACGCAGTATTTT. Translating gives CASSLDRADTQYF.